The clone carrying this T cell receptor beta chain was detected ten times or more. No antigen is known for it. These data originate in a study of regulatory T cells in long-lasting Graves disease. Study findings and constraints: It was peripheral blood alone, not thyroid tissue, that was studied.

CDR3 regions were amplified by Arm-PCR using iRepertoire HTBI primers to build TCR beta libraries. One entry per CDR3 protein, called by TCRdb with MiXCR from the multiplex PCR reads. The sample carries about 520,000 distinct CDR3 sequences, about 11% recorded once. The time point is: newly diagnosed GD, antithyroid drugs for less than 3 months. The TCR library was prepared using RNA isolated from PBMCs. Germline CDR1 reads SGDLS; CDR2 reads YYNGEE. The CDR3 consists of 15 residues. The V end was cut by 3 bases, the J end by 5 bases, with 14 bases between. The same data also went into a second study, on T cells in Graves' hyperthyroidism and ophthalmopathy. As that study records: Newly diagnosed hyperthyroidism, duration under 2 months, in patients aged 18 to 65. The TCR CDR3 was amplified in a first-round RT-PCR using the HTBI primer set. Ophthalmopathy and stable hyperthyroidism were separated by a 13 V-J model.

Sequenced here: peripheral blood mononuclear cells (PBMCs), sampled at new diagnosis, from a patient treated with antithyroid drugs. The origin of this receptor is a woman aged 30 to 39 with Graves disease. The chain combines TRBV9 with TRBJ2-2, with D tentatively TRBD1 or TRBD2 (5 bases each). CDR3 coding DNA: TGTGCCAGCAGCGCGCAGCTGGGGGATACCGGGGAGCTGTTTTTT. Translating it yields CASSAQLGDTGELFF.